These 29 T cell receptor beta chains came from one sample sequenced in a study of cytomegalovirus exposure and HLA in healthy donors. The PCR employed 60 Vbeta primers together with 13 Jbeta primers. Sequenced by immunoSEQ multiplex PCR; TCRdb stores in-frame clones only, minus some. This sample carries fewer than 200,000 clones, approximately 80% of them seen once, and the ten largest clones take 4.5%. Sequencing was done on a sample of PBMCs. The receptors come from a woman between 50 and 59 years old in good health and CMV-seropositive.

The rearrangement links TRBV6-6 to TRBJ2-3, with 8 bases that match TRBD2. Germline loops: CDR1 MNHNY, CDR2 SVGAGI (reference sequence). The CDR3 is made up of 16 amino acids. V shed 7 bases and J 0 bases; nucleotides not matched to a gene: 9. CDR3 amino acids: CASTPRSGGSTDTQYF. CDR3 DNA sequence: TGTGCCAGCACCCCCCGCAGCGGGGGTAGCACAGATACGCAGTATTTT.

DNA for the CDR3: TGTGCCAGCAGCCCGAGGGGGGGTAGCGGGGGGTACGAGCAGTACTTC. Protein product: CASSPRGGSGGYEQYF. V is TRBV7-2 and J is TRBJ2-7, with 10 positions matching TRBD2. The trim removed 5 bases at V and 4 bases at J, leaving 11 bases unmatched. This CDR3 has 16 residues. Germline CDR1 SGHTA, CDR2 FQGNSA.

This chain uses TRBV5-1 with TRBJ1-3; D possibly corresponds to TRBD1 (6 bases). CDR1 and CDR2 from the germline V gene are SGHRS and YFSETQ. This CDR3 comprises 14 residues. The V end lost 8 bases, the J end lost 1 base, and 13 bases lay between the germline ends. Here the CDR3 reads CARDTGKSGNTIYF. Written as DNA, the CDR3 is TGCGCCAGAGACACAGGGAAATCTGGAAACACCATATATTTT.

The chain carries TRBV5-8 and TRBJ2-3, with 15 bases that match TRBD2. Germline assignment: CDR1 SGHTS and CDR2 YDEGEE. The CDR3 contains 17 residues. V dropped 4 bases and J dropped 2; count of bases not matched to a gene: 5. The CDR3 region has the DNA TGTGCCAGCAGCCGAGGACTAGCGGGGGGGTTCACAGATACGCAGTATTTT. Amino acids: CASSRGLAGGFTDTQYF.

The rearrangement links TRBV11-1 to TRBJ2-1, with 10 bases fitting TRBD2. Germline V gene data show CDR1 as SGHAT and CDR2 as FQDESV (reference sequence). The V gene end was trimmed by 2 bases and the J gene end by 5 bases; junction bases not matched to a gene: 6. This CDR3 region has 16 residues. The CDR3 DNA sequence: TGTGCCAGCAGCTTAAAACTAGCGGGACCCAACAATGAGCAGTTCTTC. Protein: CASSLKLAGPNNEQFF.

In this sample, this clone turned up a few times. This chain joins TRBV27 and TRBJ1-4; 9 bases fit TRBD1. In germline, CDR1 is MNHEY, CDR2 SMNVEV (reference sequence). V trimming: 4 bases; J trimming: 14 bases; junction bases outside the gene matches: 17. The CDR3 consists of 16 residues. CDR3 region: CASSSHGTGPIVGLFF. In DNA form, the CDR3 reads TGTGCCAGCAGTTCCCACGGGACAGGGCCTATTGTTGGGCTGTTTTTT.

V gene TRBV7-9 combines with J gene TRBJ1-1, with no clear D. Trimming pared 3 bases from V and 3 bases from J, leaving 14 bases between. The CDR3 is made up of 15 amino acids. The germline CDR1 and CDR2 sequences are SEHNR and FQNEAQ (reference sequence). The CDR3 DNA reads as TGTGCCAGCAGCTTCGGTGACGGACTTCACACTGAAGCTTTCTTT. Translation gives CASSFGDGLHTEAFF.

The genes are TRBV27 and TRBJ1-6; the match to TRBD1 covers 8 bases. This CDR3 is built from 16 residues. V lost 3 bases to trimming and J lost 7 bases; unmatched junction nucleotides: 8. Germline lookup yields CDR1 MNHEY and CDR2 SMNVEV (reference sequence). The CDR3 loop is CASSFDTGTGNSPLHF. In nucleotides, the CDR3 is TGTGCCAGCAGTTTCGATACCGGGACAGGAAATTCACCCCTCCACTTT.

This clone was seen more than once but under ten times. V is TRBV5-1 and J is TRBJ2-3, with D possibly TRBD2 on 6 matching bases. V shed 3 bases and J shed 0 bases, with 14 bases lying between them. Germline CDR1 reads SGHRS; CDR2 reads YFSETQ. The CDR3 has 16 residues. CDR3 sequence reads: CASSSWGGTSTDTQYF. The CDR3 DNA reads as TGCGCCAGCAGCTCTTGGGGCGGGACTAGCACAGATACGCAGTATTTT.

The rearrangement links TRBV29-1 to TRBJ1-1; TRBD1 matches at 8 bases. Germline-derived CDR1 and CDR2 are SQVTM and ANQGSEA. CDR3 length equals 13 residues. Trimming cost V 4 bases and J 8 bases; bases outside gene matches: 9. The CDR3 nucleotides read TGCAGCGTTGTTGTTGCAGGGGGCGCCGAAGCTTTCTTT. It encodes CSVVVAGGAEAFF.

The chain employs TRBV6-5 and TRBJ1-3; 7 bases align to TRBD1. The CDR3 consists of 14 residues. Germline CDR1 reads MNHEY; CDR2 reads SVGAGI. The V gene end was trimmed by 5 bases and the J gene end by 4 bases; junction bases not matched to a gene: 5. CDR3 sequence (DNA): TGTGCCAGCAGTGACCGGACAGGCGGAAACACCATATATTTT. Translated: CASSDRTGGNTIYF.

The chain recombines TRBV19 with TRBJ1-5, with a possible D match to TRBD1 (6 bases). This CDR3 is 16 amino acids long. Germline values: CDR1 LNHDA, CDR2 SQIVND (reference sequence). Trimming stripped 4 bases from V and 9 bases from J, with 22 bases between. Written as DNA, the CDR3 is TGTGCCAGTAGTAGCCGGGACAAGGGGACATGGAGGCCCCAGCATTTT. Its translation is CASSSRDKGTWRPQHF. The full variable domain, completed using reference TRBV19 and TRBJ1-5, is DGGITQSPKYLFRKEGQNVTLSCEQNLNHDAMYWYRQDPGQGLRLIYYSQIVNDFQKGDIAEGYSVSREKKESFPLTVTSAQKNPTAFYLCASSSRDKGTWRPQHFGDGTRLSIL.

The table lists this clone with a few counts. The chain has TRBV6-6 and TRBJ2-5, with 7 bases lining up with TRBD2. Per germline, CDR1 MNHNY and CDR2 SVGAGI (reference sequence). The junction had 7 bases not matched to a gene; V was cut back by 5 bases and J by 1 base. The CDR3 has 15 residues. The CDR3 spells CASSTGTTLQETQYF. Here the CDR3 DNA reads TGTGCCAGCAGTACCGGGACTACCCTCCAAGAGACCCAGTACTTC.

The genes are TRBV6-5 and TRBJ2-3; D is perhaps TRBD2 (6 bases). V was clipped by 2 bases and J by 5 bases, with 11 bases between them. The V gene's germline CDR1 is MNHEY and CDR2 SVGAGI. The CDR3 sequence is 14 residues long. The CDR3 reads CASSYGTLGDTQYF. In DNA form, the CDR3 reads TGTGCCAGCAGTTACGGGACTCTAGGAGATACGCAGTATTTT.

The CDR3 bases are TGTGCCAGCAGTGACTCGGAGGACTACAATGAGCAGTTCTTC. This gives the protein CASSDSEDYNEQFF. The chain joins TRBV6-4 to TRBJ2-1; weak D call: TRBD2 (5 bases). Per germline, CDR1 MRHNA and CDR2 SNTAGT. The CDR3 is 14 residues long. V lost 0 bases, J lost 3 bases, and 6 bases lay in between.

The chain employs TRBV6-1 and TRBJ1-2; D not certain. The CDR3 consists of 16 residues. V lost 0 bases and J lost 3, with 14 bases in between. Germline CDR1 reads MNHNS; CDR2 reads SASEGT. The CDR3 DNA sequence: TGTGCCAGCAGTGAAGCTTTCTTCCTAAATCACTATGGCTACACCTTC. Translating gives CASSEAFFLNHYGYTF.

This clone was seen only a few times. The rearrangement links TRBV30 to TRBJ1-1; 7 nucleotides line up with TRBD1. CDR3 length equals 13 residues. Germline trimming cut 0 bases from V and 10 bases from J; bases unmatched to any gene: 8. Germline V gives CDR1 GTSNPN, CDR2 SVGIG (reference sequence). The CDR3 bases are TGTGCCTGGAGTGTAAAGGGGGCTGGTGGAGCTTTCTTT. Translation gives CAWSVKGAGGAFF.

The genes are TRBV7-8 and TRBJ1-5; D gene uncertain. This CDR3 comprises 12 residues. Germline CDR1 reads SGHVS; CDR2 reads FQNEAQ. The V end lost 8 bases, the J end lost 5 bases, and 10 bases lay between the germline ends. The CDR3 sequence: CASAYFDQPQHF. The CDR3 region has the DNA TGTGCCAGCGCGTATTTCGATCAGCCCCAGCATTTT.

The CDR3 coding sequence is TGTGCCAGCAGTTTCCTTAACTATGGCTACACCTTC. Amino acid sequence: CASSFLNYGYTF. The chain uses TRBV28 and TRBJ1-2; D unclear. Germline assignment: CDR1 MDHEN and CDR2 SYDVKM. CDR3 length: 12 residues. Deletions cut 3 bases from V and 1 base from J, with 3 bases between.

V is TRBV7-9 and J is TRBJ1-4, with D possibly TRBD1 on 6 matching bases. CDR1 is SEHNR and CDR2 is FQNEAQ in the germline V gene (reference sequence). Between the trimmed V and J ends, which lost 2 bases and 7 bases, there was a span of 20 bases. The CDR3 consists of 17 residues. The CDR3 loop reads CASSLYRQGSRSEKLFF. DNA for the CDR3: TGTGCCAGCAGCTTATATCGGCAGGGGTCGAGGAGTGAAAAACTGTTTTTT.

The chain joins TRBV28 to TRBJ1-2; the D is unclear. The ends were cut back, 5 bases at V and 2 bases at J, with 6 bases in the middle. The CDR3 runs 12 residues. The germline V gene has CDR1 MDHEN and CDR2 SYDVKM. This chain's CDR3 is CASSPLNYGYTF. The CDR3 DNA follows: TGTGCCAGCAGTCCCTTGAACTATGGCTACACCTTC.

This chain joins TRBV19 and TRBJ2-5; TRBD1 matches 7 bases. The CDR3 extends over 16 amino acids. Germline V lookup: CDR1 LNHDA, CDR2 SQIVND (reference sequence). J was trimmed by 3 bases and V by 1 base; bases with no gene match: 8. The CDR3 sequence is CASSIGGQAYEETQYF. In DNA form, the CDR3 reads TGTGCCAGTAGTATAGGTGGACAGGCTTACGAAGAGACCCAGTACTTC.

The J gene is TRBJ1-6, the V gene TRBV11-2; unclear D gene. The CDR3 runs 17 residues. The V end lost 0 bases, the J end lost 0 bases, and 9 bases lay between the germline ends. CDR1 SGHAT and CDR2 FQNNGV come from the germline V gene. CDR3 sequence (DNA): TGTGCCAGCAGCTTAGACAGGCCGGACTCCTATAATTCACCCCTCCACTTT. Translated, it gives CASSLDRPDSYNSPLHF.

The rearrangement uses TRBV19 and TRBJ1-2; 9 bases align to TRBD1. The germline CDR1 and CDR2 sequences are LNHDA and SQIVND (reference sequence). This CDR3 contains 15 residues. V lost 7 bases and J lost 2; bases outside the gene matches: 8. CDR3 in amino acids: CASTGTGRRNYGYTF. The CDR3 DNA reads TGTGCCAGTACAGGGACAGGGCGGAGGAACTATGGCTACACCTTC.

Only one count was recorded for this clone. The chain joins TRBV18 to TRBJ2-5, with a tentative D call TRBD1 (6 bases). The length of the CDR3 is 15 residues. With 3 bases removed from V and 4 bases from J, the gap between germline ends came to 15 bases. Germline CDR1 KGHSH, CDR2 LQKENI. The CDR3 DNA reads TGTGCCAGCTCACCCATCACAGGGACGGGAGAGACCCAGTACTTC. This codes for CASSPITGTGETQYF.

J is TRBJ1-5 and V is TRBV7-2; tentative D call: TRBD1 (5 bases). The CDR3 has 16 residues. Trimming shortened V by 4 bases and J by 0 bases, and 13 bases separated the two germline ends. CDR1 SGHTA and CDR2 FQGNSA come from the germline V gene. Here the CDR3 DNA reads TGTGCCAGCAGCTGGGGGGGAGGTTATAGCAATCAGCCCCAGCATTTT. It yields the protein CASSWGGGYSNQPQHF.

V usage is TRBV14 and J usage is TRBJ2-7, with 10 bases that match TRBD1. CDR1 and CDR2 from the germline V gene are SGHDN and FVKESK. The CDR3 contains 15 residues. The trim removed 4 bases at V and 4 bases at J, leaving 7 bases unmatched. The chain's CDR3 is CASSPWTGGSYEQYF. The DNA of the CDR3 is TGTGCCAGCAGCCCATGGACAGGGGGAAGTTACGAGCAGTACTTC. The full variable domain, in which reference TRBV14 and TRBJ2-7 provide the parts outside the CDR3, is EAGVTQFPSHSVIEKGQTVTLRCDPISGHDNLYWYRRVMGKEIKFLLHFVKESKQDESGMPNNRFLAERTGGTYSTLKVQPAELEDSGVYFCASSPWTGGSYEQYFGPGTRLTVT.

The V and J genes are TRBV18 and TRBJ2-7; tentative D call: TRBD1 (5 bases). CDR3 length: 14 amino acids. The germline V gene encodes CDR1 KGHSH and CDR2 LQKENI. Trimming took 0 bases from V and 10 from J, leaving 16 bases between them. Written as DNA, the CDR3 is TGTGCCAGCTCACCACCCGGCAGGGCCCACCAACAGTACTTC. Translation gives CASSPPGRAHQQYF.

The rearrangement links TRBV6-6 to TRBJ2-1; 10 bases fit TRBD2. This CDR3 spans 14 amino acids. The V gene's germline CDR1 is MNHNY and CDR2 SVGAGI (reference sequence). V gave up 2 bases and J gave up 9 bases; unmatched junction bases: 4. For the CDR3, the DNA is TGTGCCAGCAGTTACCCTAGCGGGAGTGGTGAGCAGTTCTTC. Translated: CASSYPSGSGEQFF.